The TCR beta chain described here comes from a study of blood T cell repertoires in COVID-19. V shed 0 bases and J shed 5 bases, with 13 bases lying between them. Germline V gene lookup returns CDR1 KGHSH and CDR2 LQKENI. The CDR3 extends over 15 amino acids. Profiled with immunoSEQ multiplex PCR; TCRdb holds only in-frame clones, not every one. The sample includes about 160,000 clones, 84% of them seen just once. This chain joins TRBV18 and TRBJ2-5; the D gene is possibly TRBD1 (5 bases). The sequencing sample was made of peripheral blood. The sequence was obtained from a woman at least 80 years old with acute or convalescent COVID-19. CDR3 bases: TGTGCCAGCTCACCACCGTCCAGGGCCCCGGAGACCCAGTACTTC. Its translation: CASSPPSRAPETQYF.